The 30 T cell receptor beta chains below come from one sample, sequenced in a study of T cells in narcolepsy. Data came from immunoSEQ multiplex PCR; TCRdb stores just in-frame clones and leaves some out. The sample lists around 30,000 clones, more than 75% occurring once. The sample consisted of memory (CD45RA-) CD4+ T cells from blood. The receptors originated from a human donor in good health.

The V gene is TRBV6-1, the J gene TRBJ2-4; 8 positions agree with TRBD2. The V segment lost 4 bases and the J segment 4 bases; nucleotides outside the gene matches: 6. CDR1 and CDR2 (germline): MNHNS, SASEGT. The CDR3 runs to 15 residues. The CDR3 loop is CASSGGSGGKNIQYF. CDR3 nucleotide sequence: TGTGCCAGCAGTGGAGGGAGCGGGGGTAAAAACATTCAGTACTTC.

The chain employs TRBV19 and TRBJ1-1, with D tentatively TRBD1 (6 bases). The V end lost 5 bases, the J end lost 7 bases, and 17 bases lay between the germline ends. CDR3 length equals 14 residues. Germline V gene sequence: CDR1 LNHDA, CDR2 SQIVND (reference sequence). The CDR3 DNA sequence: TGTGCCAGTAGTCCCCCGGGACAAACGTATGAAGCTTTCTTT. This codes for CASSPPGQTYEAFF.

This chain connects TRBV11-1 to TRBJ1-5; 9 positions agree with TRBD1. In germline, CDR1 is SGHAT, CDR2 FQDESV (reference sequence). V shed 1 base, J shed 5 bases, and the junction held 0 bases outside the gene matches. The CDR3 sequence is 14 residues long. The CDR3 spells CASSLGTGDQPQHF. CDR3 DNA sequence: TGTGCCAGCAGCTTAGGGACAGGGGATCAGCCCCAGCATTTT.

This chain uses TRBV27 with TRBJ2-1, with D tentatively TRBD2 (5 bases). The germline V gene has CDR1 MNHEY and CDR2 SMNVEV (reference sequence). V lost 7 bases to trimming and J lost 5 bases, with 9 bases between them. This CDR3 contains 12 residues. CDR3 amino acids: CASNDYHNEQFF. The CDR3 nucleotides are TGTGCCAGCAACGACTACCACAATGAGCAGTTCTTC.

This chain uses TRBV2 with TRBJ2-1; TRBD2 agrees at 10 bases. The junction had 9 bases not matched to a gene; V was cut back by 2 bases and J by 8 bases. Germline loops: CDR1 SNHLY, CDR2 FYNNEI. This CDR3 is 16 amino acids long. In nucleotides, the CDR3 is TGTGCCAGCAGTGAAAGTCGGCTAGCGGGGGTCTATGAGCAGTTCTTC. Translating gives CASSESRLAGVYEQFF. The variable domain in full, with the rest retrieved from reference TRBV2 and TRBJ2-1, is EPEVTQTPSHQVTQMGQEVILRCVPISNHLYFYWYRQILGQKVEFLVSFYNNEISEKSEIFDDQFSVERPDGSNFTLKIRSTKLEDSAMYFCASSESRLAGVYEQFFGPGTRLTVL.

The V and J genes are TRBV5-1 and TRBJ2-2; D may be TRBD1 (8 bases). CDR1 and CDR2 (germline): SGHRS, YFSETQ. The V end was cut by 1 base, the J end by 4 bases, with 20 bases between. The CDR3 spans 18 residues. CDR3 region: CASSLIGQGGIGTGELFF. CDR3 nucleotide sequence: TGCGCCAGCAGCTTGATCGGACAGGGAGGGATCGGCACCGGGGAGCTGTTTTTT.

V and J are TRBV2 and TRBJ2-3; TRBD2 is a possible D gene (7 bases). The CDR3 has 15 residues. V lost 3 bases and J 3 bases, leaving 13 bases between the germline ends. Germline V CDR1 and CDR2: SNHLY, FYNNEI. As DNA, the CDR3 is TGTGCCAGCAGTGAGGGAGGGGGAGTAACAGATACGCAGTATTTT. It specifies CASSEGGGVTDTQYF.

The chain is built from TRBV9 and TRBJ2-1; D possibly uses TRBD1 or TRBD2 (6 bases each). Germline CDR1 SGDLS, CDR2 YYNGEE. Trimming shortened V by 0 bases and J by 3 bases, and 10 bases separated the two germline ends. There are 15 residues in the CDR3. The CDR3 DNA follows: TGTGCCAGCAGCGTAGTCGGAGGGGGCTACAATGAGCAGTTCTTC. This encodes CASSVVGGGYNEQFF. The variable domain in full, completed from reference TRBV9 and TRBJ2-1, reads DSGVTQTPKHLITATGQRVTLRCSPRSGDLSVYWYQQSLDQGLQFLIQYYNGEERAKGNILERFSAQQFPDLHSELNLSSLELGDSALYFCASSVVGGGYNEQFFGPGTRLTVL.

This rearrangement joins TRBV27 to TRBJ2-1; 10 bases fit TRBD2. Germline CDR1 and CDR2: MNHEY and SMNVEV (reference sequence). This CDR3 is built from 15 residues. Trimming removed 3 bases from V and 9 bases from J; junction bases left unmatched: 8. CDR3 amino acids: CASSFSAGGTGEQFF. CDR3 DNA: TGTGCCAGCAGTTTCTCAGCGGGGGGGACCGGTGAGCAGTTCTTC.

The rearrangement joins TRBV19 to TRBJ1-5; TRBD1 aligns across 7 bases. From germline, CDR1 is LNHDA and CDR2 SQIVND (reference sequence). The CDR3 runs to 14 residues. Trimming took 7 bases from V and 1 from J; bases not matched to a gene: 4. The CDR3 sequence: CASKTGVSNQPQHF. CDR3 nucleotides: TGTGCCAGTAAAACAGGGGTAAGCAATCAGCCCCAGCATTTT.

V and J are TRBV30 and TRBJ2-3; no reliable D call. The CDR3 sequence is 15 residues long. The germline V gene has CDR1 GTSNPN and CDR2 SVGIG (reference sequence). The V end lost 3 bases, the J end lost 1 base, and 14 bases lay between the germline ends. The CDR3, as DNA: TGTGCCTGGAGCAACCTTTTGGGCCGCACAGATACGCAGTATTTT. Protein product: CAWSNLLGRTDTQYF.

This clone was observed a few times. The CDR3 region is CASSRFGQGESPLHF. CDR3 nucleotide sequence: TGTGCCAGCAGCCGCTTCGGACAGGGAGAATCACCCCTCCACTTT. The chain combines TRBV5-6 with TRBJ1-6; 8 positions match TRBD1. The germline V gene has CDR1 SGHDT and CDR2 YYEEEE. The CDR3 has 15 amino acids. J was trimmed by 10 bases and V by 4 bases; bases with no gene match: 10.

The chain combines TRBV30 with TRBJ2-3, with 8 positions matching TRBD2. Per the germline V gene, CDR1 is GTSNPN and CDR2 is SVGIG (reference sequence). This CDR3 is built from 14 residues. J was trimmed by 6 bases and V by 5 bases; bases with no gene match: 10. The chain's CDR3 is CAWGEGAGADTQYF. The CDR3 region has the DNA TGTGCCTGGGGGGAAGGAGCGGGAGCCGATACGCAGTATTTT.

This clone was observed a few times. The rearrangement joins TRBV6-1 to TRBJ2-7, with D unclear. The germline CDR1 and CDR2 sequences are MNHNS and SASEGT. V lost 10 bases, J lost 1 base, and 8 bases lay in between. CDR3 length: 11 amino acids. The CDR3 loop reads CATLRSYEQYF. CDR3 nucleotides: TGTGCCACTCTCAGGTCCTACGAGCAGTACTTC.

In its sample, this clone was seen a few times. The chain has TRBV4-2 and TRBJ1-2; 11 bases match TRBD1. CDR3 size: 15 residues. The J segment lost 8 bases and the V segment lost 1 base, leaving 6 bases of the junction unmatched. Germline lookup yields CDR1 LGHNA and CDR2 YNFKEQ. In DNA, the CDR3 is TGTGCCAGCAGCCAAGGGACAGGGGGCTATCGGGGCTACACCTTC. Its translation is CASSQGTGGYRGYTF.

The genes are TRBV4-2 and TRBJ2-1, with 11 bases matching TRBD2. The CDR3 extends over 16 amino acids. Unmatched junction bases numbered 4, after V lost 1 base and J lost 5 bases. CDR1 is LGHNA, CDR2 YNFKEQ, per germline. The CDR3 protein is CASSQALAGVNNEQFF. CDR3 DNA sequence: TGTGCCAGCAGCCAAGCACTAGCGGGAGTAAACAATGAGCAGTTCTTC.

This chain links TRBV10-1 with TRBJ2-2; D may be TRBD2 (5 bases). Trimming stripped 5 bases from V and 4 bases from J, with 8 bases between. There are 13 residues in the CDR3. Germline loops: CDR1 WNHNN, CDR2 SYGVQD (reference sequence). The CDR3, as DNA: TGCGCCAGCAGTCACGGGGTCACCGGGGAGCTGTTTTTT. As protein: CASSHGVTGELFF.

The V gene is TRBV7-8, the J gene TRBJ2-3; D is perhaps TRBD2 (6 bases). The CDR3 is 15 amino acids. Germline V gene lookup returns CDR1 SGHVS and CDR2 FQNEAQ. V was shortened by 5 bases and J by 2 bases, with 14 bases between the two germline ends. The CDR3 spells CASSGSGSATDTQYF. The CDR3 DNA reads TGTGCCAGCAGCGGTAGCGGCTCCGCCACAGATACGCAGTATTTT.

The V and J genes are TRBV19 and TRBJ2-1; 8 bases are a match to TRBD2. This CDR3 has 15 amino acids. Germline V gene data show CDR1 as LNHDA and CDR2 as SQIVND (reference sequence). V lost 9 bases, J lost 6 bases, and 13 bases stayed unmatched. This chain's CDR3 is CASRDGPSGSNEQFF. In DNA, the CDR3 is TGTGCCAGCAGAGACGGTCCTAGCGGGTCCAATGAGCAGTTCTTC.

This clone occurred once. The chain is built from TRBV6-1 and TRBJ2-3; maybe TRBD2 (6 bases). Germline CDR1 reads MNHNS; CDR2 reads SASEGT. The CDR3 has 14 residues. The ends were cut back, 6 bases at V and 6 bases at J, with 16 bases in the middle. CDR3 DNA: TGTGCCAGCAGAGGCCACGGGAGAGCGGATACGCAGTATTTT. Translation gives CASRGHGRADTQYF.

The chain carries TRBV5-1 and TRBJ2-3; maybe TRBD2 (6 bases). CDR1 and CDR2 from the germline V gene are SGHRS and YFSETQ. The CDR3 consists of 13 residues. Trimming pared 5 bases from V and 9 bases from J, leaving 16 bases between. DNA of the CDR3: TGCGCCAGCAGTTCGCTCGCGGAGGGGACGCAGTATTTT. It codes for CASSSLAEGTQYF.

The rearrangement joins TRBV18 to TRBJ1-5, with D unresolved. The CDR3 totals 18 residues. Per germline, CDR1 KGHSH and CDR2 LQKENI. Trimming took off 1 base at V and 5 bases at J, with 21 bases between the two ends. The CDR3 protein is CASSPQVFKRQNDQPQHF. CDR3 DNA: TGTGCCAGCTCACCACAAGTCTTTAAACGGCAGAATGATCAGCCCCAGCATTTT.

The V and J genes are TRBV7-3 and TRBJ2-3, with D hard to call. Trimming pared 5 bases from V and 2 bases from J, leaving 8 bases between. Germline V gene data show CDR1 as SGHTA and CDR2 as FQGTGA. The CDR3 covers 13 residues. The CDR3 loop reads CASSTLYTDTQYF. CDR3 bases: TGTGCCAGCAGCACCCTCTACACAGATACGCAGTATTTT. The complete variable domain, with remaining parts taken from reference TRBV7-3 and TRBJ2-3, reads GAGVSQTPSNKVTEKGKYVELRCDPISGHTALYWYRQSLGQGPEFLIYFQGTGAADDSGLPNDRFFAVRPEGSVSTLKIQRTERGDSAVYLCASSTLYTDTQYFGPGTRLTVL.

The V gene is TRBV2, the J gene TRBJ1-1, with D unclear. The CDR3 runs to 14 residues. Trimming left V 4 bases short and J 6 bases short, with 15 bases between. Germline lookup yields CDR1 SNHLY and CDR2 FYNNEI. For the CDR3, the DNA is TGTGCCAGCAGTGGGTCTGTTTTTGGCGCTGAAGCTTTCTTT. Protein product: CASSGSVFGAEAFF. Based on the CDR3 plus reference TRBV2 and TRBJ1-1, the full variable domain is EPEVTQTPSHQVTQMGQEVILRCVPISNHLYFYWYRQILGQKVEFLVSFYNNEISEKSEIFDDQFSVERPDGSNFTLKIRSTKLEDSAMYFCASSGSVFGAEAFFGQGTRLTVV.

The V gene is TRBV11-3, the J gene TRBJ2-2; D not resolved. This CDR3 is built from 14 residues. The V gene lost 1 base and the J gene lost 1 base, with 4 bases spanning the gap. From germline, CDR1 is SGHNT and CDR2 YENEEA. CDR3 nucleotides: TGTGCCAGCAGCTTAGGTGGGAACACCGGGGAGCTGTTTTTT. Its protein is CASSLGGNTGELFF. Using reference TRBV11-3 and TRBJ2-2 for the parts outside the CDR3, the full variable domain is EAGVVQSPRYKIIEKKQPVAFWCNPISGHNTLYWYLQNLGQGPELLIRYENEEAVDDSQLPKDRFSAERLKGVDSTLKIQPAELGDSAVYLCASSLGGNTGELFFGEGSRLTVL.

The J gene is TRBJ2-6, the V gene TRBV18; unclear D gene. Germline CDR1 reads KGHSH; CDR2 reads LQKENI. The germline V and J ends were trimmed by 5 bases and 1 base, with 6 bases remaining between them. The CDR3 has 14 residues. The CDR3 nucleotides read TGTGCCAGCTCAGTCGATTCTGGGGCCAACGTCCTGACTTTC. This sequence encodes CASSVDSGANVLTF.

This chain connects TRBV30 to TRBJ1-2; D gene unclear. The CDR3 totals 11 residues. V was cut by 6 bases and J by 4 bases, with 9 bases left in between. CDR1 and CDR2 (germline): GTSNPN, SVGIG (reference sequence). The CDR3 region is CACRVGYGYTF. CDR3 sequence (DNA): TGTGCCTGCCGGGTCGGCTATGGCTACACCTTC. Full variable domain (outside the CDR3, taken from reference TRBV30 and TRBJ1-2): SQTIHQWPATLVQPVGSPLSLECTVEGTSNPNLYWYRQAAGRGLQLLFYSVGIGQISSEVPQNLSASRPQDRQFILSSKKLLLSDSGFYLCACRVGYGYTFGSGTRLTVV.

The gene calls are TRBV11-2 and TRBJ1-4, with D possibly matching TRBD1 (5 bases). Germline CDR1 reads SGHAT; CDR2 reads FQNNGV. The CDR3 totals 16 residues. Trimming shortened V by 1 base and J by 2 bases, and 11 bases separated the two germline ends. This CDR3 is CASSLATGLTNEKLFF. The DNA for the CDR3 is TGTGCCAGCAGCTTAGCCACGGGACTGACTAATGAAAAACTGTTTTTT.

The V call is TRBV5-1, the J call TRBJ2-5, with TRBD1 identical over 7 bases. CDR3 length: 15 residues. The junction had 7 bases not matched to a gene; V was cut back by 4 bases and J by 1 base. CDR1 and CDR2 (germline): SGHRS, YFSETQ. The CDR3 nucleotides are TGCGCCAGCAGCCCAGGGACAGCCTCCCAAGAGACCCAGTACTTC. Its protein product is CASSPGTASQETQYF.

The V call is TRBV7-8, the J call TRBJ2-7; D is unresolved. V shed 5 bases and J shed 4 bases, with 18 bases lying between them. Germline loops: CDR1 SGHVS, CDR2 FQNEAQ. CDR3 length: 15 residues. The CDR3 nucleotides read TGTGCCAGCAGCCCCCCAGCCCCCCTAGGTTACGAGCAGTACTTC. This gives the protein CASSPPAPLGYEQYF.